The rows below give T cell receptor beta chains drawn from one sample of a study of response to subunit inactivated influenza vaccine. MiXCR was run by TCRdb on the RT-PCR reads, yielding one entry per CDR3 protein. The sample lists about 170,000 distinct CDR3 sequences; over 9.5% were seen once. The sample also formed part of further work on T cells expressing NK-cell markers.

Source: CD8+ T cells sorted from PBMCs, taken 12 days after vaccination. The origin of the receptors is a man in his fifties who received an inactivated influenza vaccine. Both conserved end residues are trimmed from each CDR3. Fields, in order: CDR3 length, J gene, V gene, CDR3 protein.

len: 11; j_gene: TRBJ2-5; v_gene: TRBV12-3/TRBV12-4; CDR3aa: ASRTGEQETQY
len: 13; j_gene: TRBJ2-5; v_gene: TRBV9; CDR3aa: ASSVGSGGPETQY
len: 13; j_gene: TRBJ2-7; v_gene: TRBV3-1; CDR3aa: ASSPRQAKSYEQY
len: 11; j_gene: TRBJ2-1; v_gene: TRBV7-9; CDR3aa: ASSPHLGVQQF
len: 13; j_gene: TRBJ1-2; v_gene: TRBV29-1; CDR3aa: SVGPTGMDGYGYT
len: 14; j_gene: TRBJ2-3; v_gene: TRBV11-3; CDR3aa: ASSPRGGTPPDTQY
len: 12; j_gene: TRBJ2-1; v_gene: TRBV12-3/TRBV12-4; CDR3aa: DSRGGLAGNEQF
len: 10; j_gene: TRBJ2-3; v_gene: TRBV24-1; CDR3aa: ATSFGADTQY
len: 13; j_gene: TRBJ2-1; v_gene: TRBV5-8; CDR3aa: ASSLAGGFSNEQF
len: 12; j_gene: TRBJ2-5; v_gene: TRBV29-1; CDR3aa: SVEGRGLAETQY
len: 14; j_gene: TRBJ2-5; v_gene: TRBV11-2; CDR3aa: ASSLLTDLYKETQY
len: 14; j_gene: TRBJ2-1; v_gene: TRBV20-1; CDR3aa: SASPAAQPRYNEQF
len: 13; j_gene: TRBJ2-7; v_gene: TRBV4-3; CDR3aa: ASSQDAGGQYEQY
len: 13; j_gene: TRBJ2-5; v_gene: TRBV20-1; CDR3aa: SARDGTVYQETQY
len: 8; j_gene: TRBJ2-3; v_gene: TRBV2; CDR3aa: AIEEDTQY
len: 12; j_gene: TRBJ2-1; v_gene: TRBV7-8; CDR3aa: ASKVYRRDNEQF
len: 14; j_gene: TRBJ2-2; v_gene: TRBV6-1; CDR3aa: ASSGYRGRRTGELF
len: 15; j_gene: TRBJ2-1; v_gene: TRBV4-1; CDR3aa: ASSQEPMTGVFVKQF
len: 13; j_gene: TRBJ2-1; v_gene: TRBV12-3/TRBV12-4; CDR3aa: ASSLGQFLNNEQF
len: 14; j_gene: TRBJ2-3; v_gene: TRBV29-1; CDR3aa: SVERLSGGAEDTQY
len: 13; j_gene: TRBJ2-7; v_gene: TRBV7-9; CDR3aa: ASSPPDRGAYEQY
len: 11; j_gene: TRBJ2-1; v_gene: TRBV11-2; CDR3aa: ASRKLTYNEQF
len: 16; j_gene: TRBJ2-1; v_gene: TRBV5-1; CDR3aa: ASSLIGGTSGGYNEQF
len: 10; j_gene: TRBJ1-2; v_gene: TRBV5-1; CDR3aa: ASSSGGPRYT
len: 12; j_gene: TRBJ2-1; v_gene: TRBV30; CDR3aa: AWSGLRVWHEQF
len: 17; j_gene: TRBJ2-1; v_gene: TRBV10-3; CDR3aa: AISEVWTSGIVSYNEQF
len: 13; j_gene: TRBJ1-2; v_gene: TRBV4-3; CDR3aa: ASSPDKAAFYGYT
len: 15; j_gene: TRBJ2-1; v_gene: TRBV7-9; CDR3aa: ASSFPIAGGQDNEQF
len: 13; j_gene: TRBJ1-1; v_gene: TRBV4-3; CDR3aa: ASSQDSGVGTEAF
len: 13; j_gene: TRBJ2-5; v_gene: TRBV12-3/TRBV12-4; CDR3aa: ASTTRRAGQETQY
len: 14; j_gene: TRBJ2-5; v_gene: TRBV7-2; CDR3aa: ASSPLAGEPGETQY
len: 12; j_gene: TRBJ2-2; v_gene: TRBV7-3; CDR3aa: ASSTDSNTGELL
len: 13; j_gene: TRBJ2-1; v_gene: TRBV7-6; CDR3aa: ASSPFGDTYNEQF
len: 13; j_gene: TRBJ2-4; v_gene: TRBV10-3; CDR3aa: AISESWEVGDIQY
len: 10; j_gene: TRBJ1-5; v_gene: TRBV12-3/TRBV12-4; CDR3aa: ASSLFNQPQH
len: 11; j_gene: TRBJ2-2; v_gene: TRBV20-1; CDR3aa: SARDRDTGELF
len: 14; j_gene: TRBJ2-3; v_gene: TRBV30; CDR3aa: AWSPGVAESTDTQY
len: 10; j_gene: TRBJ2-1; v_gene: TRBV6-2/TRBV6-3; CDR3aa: ASSYYVNEQF
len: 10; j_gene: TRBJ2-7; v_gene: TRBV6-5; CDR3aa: ASTGLNYEQY
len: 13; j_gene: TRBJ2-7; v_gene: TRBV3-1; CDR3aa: ASSDTFRANYEQY
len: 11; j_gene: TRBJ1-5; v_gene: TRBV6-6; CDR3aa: ASSDSGYQPQH
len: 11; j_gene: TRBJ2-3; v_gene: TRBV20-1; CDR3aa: SAPDRAKDTQY
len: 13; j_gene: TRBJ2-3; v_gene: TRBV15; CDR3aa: ATSRDQANTDTQY
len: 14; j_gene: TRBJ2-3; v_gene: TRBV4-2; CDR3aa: ASSLGGTGGRDTQY
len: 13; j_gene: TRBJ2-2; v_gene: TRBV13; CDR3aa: ASSTSGRHTGELF
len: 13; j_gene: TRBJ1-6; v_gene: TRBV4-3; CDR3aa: ASSQDFQGNSPLH
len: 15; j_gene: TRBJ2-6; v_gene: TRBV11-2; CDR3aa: ASSLNPGPTAANVLT
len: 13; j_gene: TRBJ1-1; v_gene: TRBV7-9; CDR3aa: ASSSIGGLNTEAF
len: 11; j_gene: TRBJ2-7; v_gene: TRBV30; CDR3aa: AWSVGVSYEQY
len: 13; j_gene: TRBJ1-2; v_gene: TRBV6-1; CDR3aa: ASSPLWGGVYGHT
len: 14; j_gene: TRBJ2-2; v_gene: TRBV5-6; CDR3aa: ASSGGLVLASGELF
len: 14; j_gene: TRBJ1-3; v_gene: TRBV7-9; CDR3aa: ASSTPTGTPGNTIY
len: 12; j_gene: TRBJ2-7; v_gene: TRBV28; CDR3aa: ASSPFSGNYEQY
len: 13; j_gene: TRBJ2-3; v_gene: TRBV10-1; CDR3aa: ASSESGGRRDTQY
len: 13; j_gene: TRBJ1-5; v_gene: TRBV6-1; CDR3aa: ASRGREGSNQPQH